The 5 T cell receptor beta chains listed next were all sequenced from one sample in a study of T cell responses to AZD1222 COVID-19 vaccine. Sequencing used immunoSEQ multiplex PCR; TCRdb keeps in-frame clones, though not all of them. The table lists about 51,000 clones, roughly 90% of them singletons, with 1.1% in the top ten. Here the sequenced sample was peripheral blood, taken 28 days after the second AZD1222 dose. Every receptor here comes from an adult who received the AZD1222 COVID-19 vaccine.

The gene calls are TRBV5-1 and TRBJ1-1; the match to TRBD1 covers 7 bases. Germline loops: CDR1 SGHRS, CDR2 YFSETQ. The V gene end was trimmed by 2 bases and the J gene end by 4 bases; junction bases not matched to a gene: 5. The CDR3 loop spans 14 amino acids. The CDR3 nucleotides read TGCGCCAGCAGCTTACAGGGGTGGAGCACTGAAGCTTTCTTT. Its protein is CASSLQGWSTEAFF.

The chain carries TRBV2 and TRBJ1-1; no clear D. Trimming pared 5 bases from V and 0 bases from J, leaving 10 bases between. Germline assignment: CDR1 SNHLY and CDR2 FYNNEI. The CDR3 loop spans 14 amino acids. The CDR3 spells CASSLGSLNTEAFF. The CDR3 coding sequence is TGTGCCAGCAGTTTAGGGTCATTGAACACTGAAGCTTTCTTT.

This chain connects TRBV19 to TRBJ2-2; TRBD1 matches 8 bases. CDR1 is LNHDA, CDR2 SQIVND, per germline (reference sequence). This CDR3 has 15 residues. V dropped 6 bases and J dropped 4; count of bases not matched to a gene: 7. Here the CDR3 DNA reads TGTGCCAGTAGCCACGACAGGGGACGCACCGGGGAGCTGTTTTTT. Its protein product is CASSHDRGRTGELFF.

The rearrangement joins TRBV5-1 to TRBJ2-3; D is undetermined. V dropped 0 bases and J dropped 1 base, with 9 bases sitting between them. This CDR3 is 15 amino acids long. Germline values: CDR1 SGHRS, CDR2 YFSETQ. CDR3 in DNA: TGCGCCAGCAGCTTGGCCTCAGTGGGCACAGATACGCAGTATTTT. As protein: CASSLASVGTDTQYF.

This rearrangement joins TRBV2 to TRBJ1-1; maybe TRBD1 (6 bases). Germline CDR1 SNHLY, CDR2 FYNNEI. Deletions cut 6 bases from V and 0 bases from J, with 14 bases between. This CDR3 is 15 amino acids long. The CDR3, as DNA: TGTGCCAGCAGACGGTTCGGACAGCTGAACACTGAAGCTTTCTTT. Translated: CASRRFGQLNTEAFF.